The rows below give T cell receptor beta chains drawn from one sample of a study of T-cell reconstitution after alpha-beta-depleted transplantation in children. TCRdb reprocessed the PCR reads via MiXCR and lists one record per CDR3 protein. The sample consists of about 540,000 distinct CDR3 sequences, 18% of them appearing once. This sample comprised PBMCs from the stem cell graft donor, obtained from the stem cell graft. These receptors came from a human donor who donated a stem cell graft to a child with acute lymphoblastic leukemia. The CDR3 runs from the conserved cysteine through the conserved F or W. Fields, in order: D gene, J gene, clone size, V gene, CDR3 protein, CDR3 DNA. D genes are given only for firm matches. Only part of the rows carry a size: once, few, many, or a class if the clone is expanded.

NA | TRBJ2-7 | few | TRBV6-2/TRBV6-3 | CASSFPPYEQYF | TGTGCCAGCAGTTTCCCCCCCTACGAGCAGTACTTC
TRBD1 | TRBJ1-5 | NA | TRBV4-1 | CASSQNWADRVRVGNQPQHF | TGCGCCAGCAGCCAAAACTGGGCGGACAGGGTCCGGGTTGGCAATCAGCCCCAGCATTTT
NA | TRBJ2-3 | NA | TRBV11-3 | CASSLGEAEFTDTQYF | TGTGCCAGCAGCTTAGGGGAAGCGGAGTTCACAGATACGCAGTATTTT
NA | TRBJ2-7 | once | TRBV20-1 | CSARDSLARGEQYF | TGCAGTGCTAGAGATTCTTTAGCTAGGGGCGAGCAGTACTTC
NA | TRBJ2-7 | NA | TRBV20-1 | CSARVWRVRSYEQYF | TGCAGTGCTAGAGTATGGCGGGTTCGCTCCTACGAGCAGTACTTC
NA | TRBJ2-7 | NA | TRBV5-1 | CASYESPDPSYEQYF | TGCGCCAGCTACGAATCCCCTGACCCCTCCTACGAGCAGTACTTC
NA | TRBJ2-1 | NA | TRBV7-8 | CASSLATWVANEQFF | TGTGCCAGCAGCTTAGCTACCTGGGTAGCCAATGAGCAGTTCTTC
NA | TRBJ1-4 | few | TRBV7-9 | CASSLEGGRGEKLFF | TGTGCCAGCAGCTTAGAGGGCGGCCGGGGTGAAAAACTGTTTTTT
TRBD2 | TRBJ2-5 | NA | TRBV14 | CASSLAGVGYQETQYF | TGTGCCAGCAGCCTAGCGGGAGTGGGGTACCAAGAGACCCAGTACTTC
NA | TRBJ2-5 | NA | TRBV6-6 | CATRKDPRETQYF | TGTGCCACCCGAAAGGACCCGCGGGAGACCCAGTACTTC
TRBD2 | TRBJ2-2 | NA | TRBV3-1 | CATSQGSFASGRGGELFF | TGTGCCACCAGCCAAGGGTCCTTCGCTAGCGGGAGGGGCGGGGAGCTGTTTTTT
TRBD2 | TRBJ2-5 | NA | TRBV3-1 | CASGTTPRETQYF | TGTGCCAGCGGGACTACGCCACGGGAGACCCAGTACTTC
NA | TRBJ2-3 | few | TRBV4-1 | CASSQEPGSDTQYF | TGCGCCAGCAGCCAAGAACCGGGGTCTGATACGCAGTATTTT
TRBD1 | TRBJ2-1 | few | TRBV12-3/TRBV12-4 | CASSPRGHGDNEQFF | TGTGCCAGCAGTCCGAGGGGGCACGGAGATAATGAGCAGTTCTTC
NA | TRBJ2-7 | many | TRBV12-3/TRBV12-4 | CASTSGYEQYF | TGTGCCAGCACCTCGGGGTACGAGCAGTACTTC
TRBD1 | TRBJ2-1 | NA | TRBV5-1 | CASRFPRDRDYNEQFF | TGCGCCAGCAGGTTTCCCCGGGACAGGGACTACAATGAGCAGTTCTTC
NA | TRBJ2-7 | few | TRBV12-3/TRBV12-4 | CASSLTGSDEQYF | TGTGCCAGCAGTTTAACGGGCAGCGACGAGCAGTACTTC
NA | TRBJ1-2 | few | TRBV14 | CASRQDNYGYTF | TGTGCCAGCAGACAGGATAACTATGGCTACACCTTC
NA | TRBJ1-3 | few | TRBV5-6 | CASSLMDGIGNTIYF | TGTGCCAGCAGCTTGATGGACGGGATTGGAAACACCATATATTTT
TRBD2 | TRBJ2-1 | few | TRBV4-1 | CASSPVERGDNEQFF | TGCGCCAGCAGCCCCGTGGAGCGGGGTGACAATGAGCAGTTCTTC
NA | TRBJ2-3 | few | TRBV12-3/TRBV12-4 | CASSLVGRQGSTDTQYF | TGTGCCAGCAGTTTAGTAGGAAGGCAGGGGAGCACAGATACGCAGTATTTT
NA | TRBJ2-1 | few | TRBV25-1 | CASSGAGSIYNEQFF | TGTGCCAGCAGTGGAGCCGGGTCCATTTACAATGAGCAGTTCTTC
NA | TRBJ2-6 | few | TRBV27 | CASSRTLASSGANVLTF | TGTGCCAGCAGTAGGACCCTAGCGAGCTCTGGGGCCAACGTCCTGACTTTC